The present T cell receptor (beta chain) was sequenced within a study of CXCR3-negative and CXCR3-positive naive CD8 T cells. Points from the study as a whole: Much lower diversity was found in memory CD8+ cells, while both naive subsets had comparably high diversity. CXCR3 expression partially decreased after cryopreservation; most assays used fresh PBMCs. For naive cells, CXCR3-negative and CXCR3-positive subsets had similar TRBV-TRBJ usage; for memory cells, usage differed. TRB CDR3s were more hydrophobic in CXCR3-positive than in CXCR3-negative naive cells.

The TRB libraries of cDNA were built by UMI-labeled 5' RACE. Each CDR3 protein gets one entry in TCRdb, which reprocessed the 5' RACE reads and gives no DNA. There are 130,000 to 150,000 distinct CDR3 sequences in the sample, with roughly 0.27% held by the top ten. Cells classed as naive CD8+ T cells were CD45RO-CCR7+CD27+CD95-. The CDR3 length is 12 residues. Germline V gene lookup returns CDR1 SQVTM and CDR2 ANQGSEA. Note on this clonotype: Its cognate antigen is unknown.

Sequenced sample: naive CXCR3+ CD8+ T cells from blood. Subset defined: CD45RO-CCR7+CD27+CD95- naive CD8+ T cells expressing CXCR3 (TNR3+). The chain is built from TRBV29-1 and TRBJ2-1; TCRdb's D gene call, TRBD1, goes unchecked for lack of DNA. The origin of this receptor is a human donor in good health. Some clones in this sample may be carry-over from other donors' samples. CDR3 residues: CSADGQNNEQFF.